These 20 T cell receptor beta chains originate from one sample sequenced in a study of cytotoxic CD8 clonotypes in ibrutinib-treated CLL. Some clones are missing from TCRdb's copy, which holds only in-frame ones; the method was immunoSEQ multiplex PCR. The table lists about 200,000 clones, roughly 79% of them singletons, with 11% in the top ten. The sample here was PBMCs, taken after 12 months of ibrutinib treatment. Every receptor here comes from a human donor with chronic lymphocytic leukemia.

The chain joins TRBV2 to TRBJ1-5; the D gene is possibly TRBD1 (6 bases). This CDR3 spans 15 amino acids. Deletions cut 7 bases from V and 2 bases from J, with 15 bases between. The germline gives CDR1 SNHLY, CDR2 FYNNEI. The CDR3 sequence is CASNEGGGGNQPQHF. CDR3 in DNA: TGTGCCAGCAACGAGGGAGGGGGAGGCAATCAGCCCCAGCATTTT.

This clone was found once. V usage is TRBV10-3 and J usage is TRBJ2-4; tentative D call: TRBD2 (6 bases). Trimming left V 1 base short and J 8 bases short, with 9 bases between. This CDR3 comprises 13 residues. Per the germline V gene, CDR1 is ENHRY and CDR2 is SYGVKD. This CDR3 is CAISELEGDIQYF. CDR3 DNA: TGTGCCATCAGTGAGTTGGAGGGAGACATTCAGTACTTC.

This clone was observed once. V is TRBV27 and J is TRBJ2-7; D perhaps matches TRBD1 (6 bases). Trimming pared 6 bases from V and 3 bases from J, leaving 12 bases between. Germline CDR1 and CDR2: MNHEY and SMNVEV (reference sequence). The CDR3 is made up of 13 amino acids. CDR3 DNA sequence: TGTGCCAGCAGCGTCGGGACAAACTACGAGCAGTACTTC. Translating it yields CASSVGTNYEQYF.

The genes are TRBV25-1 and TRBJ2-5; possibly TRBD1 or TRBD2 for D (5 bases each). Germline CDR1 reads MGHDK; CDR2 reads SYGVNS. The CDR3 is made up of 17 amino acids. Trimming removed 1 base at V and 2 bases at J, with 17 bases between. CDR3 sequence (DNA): TGTGCCAGCAGTGAATGGACGGGACGGGCCGATCAAGAGACCCAGTACTTC. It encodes CASSEWTGRADQETQYF.

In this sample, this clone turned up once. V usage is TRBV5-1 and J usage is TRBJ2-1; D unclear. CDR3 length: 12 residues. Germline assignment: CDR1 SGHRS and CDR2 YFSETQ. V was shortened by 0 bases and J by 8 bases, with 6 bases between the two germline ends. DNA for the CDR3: TGCGCCAGCAGCTTGGATAGTTATGAGCAGTTCTTC. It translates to CASSLDSYEQFF.

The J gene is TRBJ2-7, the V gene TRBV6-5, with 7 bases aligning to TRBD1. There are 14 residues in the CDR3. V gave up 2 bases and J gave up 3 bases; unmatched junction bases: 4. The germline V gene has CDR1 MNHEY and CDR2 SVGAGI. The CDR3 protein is CASSYTGAIYEQYF. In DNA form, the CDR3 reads TGTGCCAGCAGTTACACAGGGGCCATCTACGAGCAGTACTTC.

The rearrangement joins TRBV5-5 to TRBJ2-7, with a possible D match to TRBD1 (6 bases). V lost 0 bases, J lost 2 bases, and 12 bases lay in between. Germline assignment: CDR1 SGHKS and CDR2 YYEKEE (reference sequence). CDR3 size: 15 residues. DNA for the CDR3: TGTGCCAGCAGCTTGGTCGGGACACCTACCTACGAGCAGTACTTC. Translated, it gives CASSLVGTPTYEQYF. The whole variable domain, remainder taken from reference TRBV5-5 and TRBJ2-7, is DAGVTQSPTHLIKTRGQQVTLRCSPISGHKSVSWYQQVLGQGPQFIFQYYEKEERGRGNFPDRFSARQFPNYSSELNVNALLLGDSALYLCASSLVGTPTYEQYFGPGTRLTVT.

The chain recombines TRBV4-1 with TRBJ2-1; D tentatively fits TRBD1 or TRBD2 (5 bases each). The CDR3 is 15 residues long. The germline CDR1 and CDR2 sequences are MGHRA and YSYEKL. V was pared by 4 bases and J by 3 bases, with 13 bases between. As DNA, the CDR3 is TGCGCCAGCAGCCCCCCGGGACGGAACTACAATGAGCAGTTCTTC. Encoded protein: CASSPPGRNYNEQFF.

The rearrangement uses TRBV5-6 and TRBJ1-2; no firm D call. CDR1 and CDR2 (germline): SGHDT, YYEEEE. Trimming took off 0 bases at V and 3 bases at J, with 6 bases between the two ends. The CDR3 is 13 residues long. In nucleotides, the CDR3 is TGTGCCAGCAGCTTGGGGTACGACTATGGCTACACCTTC. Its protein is CASSLGYDYGYTF. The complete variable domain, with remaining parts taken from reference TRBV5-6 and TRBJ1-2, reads DAGVTQSPTHLIKTRGQQVTLRCSPKSGHDTVSWYQQALGQGPQFIFQYYEEEERQRGNFPDRFSGHQFPNYSSELNVNALLLGDSALYLCASSLGYDYGYTFGSGTRLTVV.

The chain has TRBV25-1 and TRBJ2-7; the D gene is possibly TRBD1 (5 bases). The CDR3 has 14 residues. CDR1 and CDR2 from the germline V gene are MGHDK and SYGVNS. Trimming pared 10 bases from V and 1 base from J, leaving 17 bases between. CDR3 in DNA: TGTGCCACCACCGGTCCAGGGCAGTCCTACGAGCAGTACTTC. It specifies CATTGPGQSYEQYF.

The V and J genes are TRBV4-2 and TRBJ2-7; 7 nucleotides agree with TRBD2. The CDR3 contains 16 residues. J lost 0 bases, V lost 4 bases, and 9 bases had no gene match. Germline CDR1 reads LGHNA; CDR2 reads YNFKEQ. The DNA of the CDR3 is TGTGCCAGCAGCCCAATAAGCGGGGTCACCTCCTACGAGCAGTACTTC. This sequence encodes CASSPISGVTSYEQYF.

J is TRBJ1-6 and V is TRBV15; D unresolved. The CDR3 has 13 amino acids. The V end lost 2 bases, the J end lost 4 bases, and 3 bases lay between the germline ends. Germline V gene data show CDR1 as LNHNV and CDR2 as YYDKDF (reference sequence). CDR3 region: CATSRQYNSPLHF. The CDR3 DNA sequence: TGTGCCACCAGCAGACAGTATAATTCACCCCTCCACTTT.

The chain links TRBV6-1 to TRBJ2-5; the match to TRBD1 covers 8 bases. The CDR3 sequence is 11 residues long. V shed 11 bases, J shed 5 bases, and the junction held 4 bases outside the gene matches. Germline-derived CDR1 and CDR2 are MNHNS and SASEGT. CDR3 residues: CASRGPETQYF. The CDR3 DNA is TGTGCCTCCAGGGGGCCGGAGACCCAGTACTTC.

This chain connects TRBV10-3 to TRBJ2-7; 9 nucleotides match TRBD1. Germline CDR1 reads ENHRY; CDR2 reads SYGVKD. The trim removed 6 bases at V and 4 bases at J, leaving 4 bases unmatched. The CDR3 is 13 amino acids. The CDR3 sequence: CAISPGQGYEQYF. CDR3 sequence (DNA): TGTGCCATCAGCCCGGGACAGGGTTACGAGCAGTACTTC.

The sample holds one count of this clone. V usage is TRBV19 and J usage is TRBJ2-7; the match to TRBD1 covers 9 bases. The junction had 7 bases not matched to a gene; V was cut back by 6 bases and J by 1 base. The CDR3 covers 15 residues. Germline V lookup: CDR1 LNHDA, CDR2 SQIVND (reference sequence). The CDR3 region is CASSLGQGRSYEQYF. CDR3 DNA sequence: TGTGCCAGTAGCCTCGGACAGGGGCGGTCCTACGAGCAGTACTTC.

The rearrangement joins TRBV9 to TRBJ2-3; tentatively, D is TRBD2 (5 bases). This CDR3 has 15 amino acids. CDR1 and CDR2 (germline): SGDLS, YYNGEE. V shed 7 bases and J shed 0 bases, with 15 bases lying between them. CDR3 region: CASAPRGSSTDTQYF. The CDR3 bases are TGTGCCAGCGCCCCACGGGGATCTAGCACAGATACGCAGTATTTT.

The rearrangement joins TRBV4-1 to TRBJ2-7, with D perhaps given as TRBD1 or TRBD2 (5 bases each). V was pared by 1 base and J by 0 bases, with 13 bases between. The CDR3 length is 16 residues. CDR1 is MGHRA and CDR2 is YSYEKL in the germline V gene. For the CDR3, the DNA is TGCGCCAGCAGCCAAGTGGCTCCGGGACCCTCCTACGAGCAGTACTTC. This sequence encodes CASSQVAPGPSYEQYF.

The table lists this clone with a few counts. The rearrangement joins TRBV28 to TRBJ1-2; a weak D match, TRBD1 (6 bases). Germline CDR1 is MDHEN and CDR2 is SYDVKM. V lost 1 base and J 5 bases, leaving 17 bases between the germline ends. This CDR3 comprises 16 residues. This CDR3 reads CASSLLQGMIPYGYTF. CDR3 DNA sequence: TGTGCCAGCAGTTTATTGCAGGGGATGATCCCTTATGGCTACACCTTC.

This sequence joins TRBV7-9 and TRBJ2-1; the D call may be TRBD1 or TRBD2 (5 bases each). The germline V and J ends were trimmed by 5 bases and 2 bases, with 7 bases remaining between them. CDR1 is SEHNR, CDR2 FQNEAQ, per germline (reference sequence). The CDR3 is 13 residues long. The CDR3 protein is CASSEGTYNEQFF. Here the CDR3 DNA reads TGTGCCAGCAGCGAGGGGACCTACAATGAGCAGTTCTTC. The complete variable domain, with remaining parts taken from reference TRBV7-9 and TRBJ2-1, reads DTGVSQNPRHKITKRGQNVTFRCDPISEHNRLYWYRQTLGQGPEFLTYFQNEAQLEKSRLLSDRFSAERPKGSFSTLEIQRTEQGDSAMYLCASSEGTYNEQFFGPGTRLTVL.

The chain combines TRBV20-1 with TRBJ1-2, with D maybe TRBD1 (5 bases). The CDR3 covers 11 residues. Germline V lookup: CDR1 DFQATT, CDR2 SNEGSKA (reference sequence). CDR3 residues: CRGGSEYGYTF. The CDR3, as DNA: TGCAGGGGGGGATCCGAGTATGGCTACACCTTC.